This TCR beta chain was captured in a study of T cell clones after liver transplantation. Here immunoSEQ multiplex PCR was the method, and the copy in TCRdb shows in-frame clones only, minus some. The table records roughly 20,000 clones, over 75% of them present only once. CDR1 is MNHEY, CDR2 SMNVEV, per germline (reference sequence). The CDR3 runs to 14 residues. The V and J ends lost 6 bases and 6 bases respectively, with 15 bases between them. The clonotype originates from a human donor who received a liver transplant. The chain joins TRBV27 to TRBJ2-1; tentatively, D is TRBD2 (6 bases). Sequenced material: CD8+ T cells from blood, taken before liver transplant. The CDR3, as DNA: TGTGCCAGCAGAGGGACTCCGGGCCGCAATGAGCAGTTCTTC. It codes for CASRGTPGRNEQFF.